Presented here are 22 T cell receptor beta chains from one specimen sequenced in a study of cytomegalovirus exposure and HLA in healthy donors. In the PCR, 60 Vbeta and 13 Jbeta primers were used. Clones were sequenced by immunoSEQ multiplex PCR, and TCRdb holds only the in-frame ones, with some missing. This repertoire shows around 140,000 clones, around 80% found once; its top ten account for less than 2%. Sequenced sample: PBMCs. These receptors all come from a female donor in good health and CMV-seropositive.

J is TRBJ2-7 and V is TRBV19; the match to TRBD2 covers 10 bases. This CDR3 comprises 15 residues. V lost 4 bases, J lost 2 bases, and 5 bases stayed unmatched. CDR1 LNHDA and CDR2 SQIVND come from the germline V gene (reference sequence). The CDR3 nucleotides read TGTGCCAGTAGTACTAGCGGGGGTGGACCCTACGAGCAGTACTTC. Encoded protein: CASSTSGGGPYEQYF.

The V call is TRBV28, the J call TRBJ1-2, with a possible D match to TRBD1 (6 bases). Trimming left V 6 bases short and J 4 bases short, with 18 bases between. Germline-derived CDR1 and CDR2 are MDHEN and SYDVKM. This CDR3 has 15 residues. The DNA of the CDR3 is TGTGCCAGCAGAGAACAGGGAGTAGATGTCTATGGCTACACCTTC. Translated: CASREQGVDVYGYTF.

This clone was found a few times. This chain joins TRBV30 and TRBJ1-1, with D possibly matching TRBD1 (5 bases). This CDR3 spans 13 amino acids. Germline CDR1 is GTSNPN and CDR2 is SVGIG (reference sequence). Trimming took off 4 bases at V and 3 bases at J, with 12 bases between the two ends. Here the CDR3 DNA reads TGTGCCTGGAAACCGGGCAGGGACACTGAAGCTTTCTTT. This encodes CAWKPGRDTEAFF. Using reference TRBV30 and TRBJ1-1 for the parts outside the CDR3, the full variable domain is SQTIHQWPATLVQPVGSPLSLECTVEGTSNPNLYWYRQAAGRGLQLLFYSVGIGQISSEVPQNLSASRPQDRQFILSSKKLLLSDSGFYLCAWKPGRDTEAFFGQGTRLTVV.

The chain recombines TRBV6-1 with TRBJ1-1; TRBD1 aligns across 10 bases. The CDR3 sequence is 17 residues long. Germline lookup yields CDR1 MNHNS and CDR2 SASEGT. V shed 0 bases, J shed 5 bases, and the junction held 9 bases outside the gene matches. The CDR3 DNA follows: TGTGCCAGCAGTGAAGCGCCGGGACAGGGGTTAGGGACTGAAGCTTTCTTT. It specifies CASSEAPGQGLGTEAFF.

This clone was seen more than once but under ten times. This chain connects TRBV5-1 to TRBJ2-3; tentative D call: TRBD2 (6 bases). The CDR3 is 16 amino acids. Germline-derived CDR1 and CDR2 are SGHRS and YFSETQ. The V end lost 2 bases, the J end lost 2 bases, and 15 bases lay between the germline ends. The CDR3 coding sequence is TGCGCCAGCAGCTTCCTCTCCGGGAGCCCCACAGATACGCAGTATTTT. Protein product: CASSFLSGSPTDTQYF.

The CDR3 region has the DNA TGTGCCAGCAGCCGACAGGGGAGCACAGATACGCAGTATTTT. Translated: CASSRQGSTDTQYF. This chain links TRBV7-2 with TRBJ2-3, with TRBD1 identical over 8 bases. After removal of 5 bases from V and 0 bases from J, the junction contained 1 base not matched to a gene. Looked up from germline, CDR1 is SGHTA and CDR2 is FQGNSA. The CDR3 runs 14 residues.

This clone appeared a few times. The V and J genes are TRBV5-6 and TRBJ2-3, with a weak D call TRBD2 (5 bases). The CDR3 covers 15 residues. V lost 4 bases and J 2 bases, leaving 14 bases between the germline ends. The germline CDR1 and CDR2 sequences are SGHDT and YYEEEE. CDR3 amino acids: CASSGDGLFTDTQYF. CDR3 bases: TGTGCCAGCAGCGGAGACGGACTTTTCACAGATACGCAGTATTTT.

The CDR3 sequence is CASSQEAAPYNEQFF. DNA for the CDR3: TGCGCCAGCAGCCAAGAGGCGGCACCATACAATGAGCAGTTCTTC. The chain couples TRBV4-1 to TRBJ2-1, with D uncertain. Trimming took off 0 bases at V and 4 bases at J, with 10 bases between the two ends. From germline, CDR1 is MGHRA and CDR2 YSYEKL. The length of the CDR3 is 15 residues.

A few counts support this clone. V gene TRBV19 combines with J gene TRBJ2-5; maybe TRBD1 (6 bases). This CDR3 has 14 amino acids. V lost 5 bases to trimming and J lost 4 bases, with 14 bases between them. Germline V gene lookup returns CDR1 LNHDA and CDR2 SQIVND (reference sequence). The CDR3 reads CASSSTGTLETQYF. DNA of the CDR3: TGTGCCAGTAGTTCGACAGGAACTTTAGAGACCCAGTACTTC. Full variable domain (outside the CDR3, taken from reference TRBV19 and TRBJ2-5): DGGITQSPKYLFRKEGQNVTLSCEQNLNHDAMYWYRQDPGQGLRLIYYSQIVNDFQKGDIAEGYSVSREKKESFPLTVTSAQKNPTAFYLCASSSTGTLETQYFGPGTRLLVL.

J is TRBJ2-1 and V is TRBV7-2, with 8 positions matching TRBD2. Germline loops: CDR1 SGHTA, CDR2 FQGNSA. V dropped 5 bases and J dropped 7; count of bases not matched to a gene: 7. The CDR3 is 14 residues long. CDR3 loop: CASSPGGLGNEQFF. For the CDR3, the DNA is TGTGCCAGCAGCCCGGGGGGGCTAGGGAATGAGCAGTTCTTC.

The chain employs TRBV30 and TRBJ2-2, with 13 bases fitting TRBD2. The CDR3 covers 14 residues. The germline gives CDR1 GTSNPN, CDR2 SVGIG (reference sequence). The V gene end was trimmed by 3 bases and the J gene end by 6 bases; junction bases not matched to a gene: 1. The CDR3 spells CAWRGTSGAGELFF. CDR3 nucleotides: TGTGCCTGGAGGGGGACTAGCGGGGCCGGGGAGCTGTTTTTT. The full variable domain, with the rest looked up from reference TRBV30 and TRBJ2-2, is SQTIHQWPATLVQPVGSPLSLECTVEGTSNPNLYWYRQAAGRGLQLLFYSVGIGQISSEVPQNLSASRPQDRQFILSSKKLLLSDSGFYLCAWRGTSGAGELFFGEGSRLTVL.

J is TRBJ2-2 and V is TRBV30; TRBD2 aligns across 10 bases. The CDR3 contains 16 residues. Germline assignment: CDR1 GTSNPN and CDR2 SVGIG (reference sequence). V was pared by 3 bases and J by 3 bases, with 7 bases of the junction left unmatched. The CDR3 DNA reads as TGTGCCTGGAGAGGTATTAGCGGGGGGTACACCGGGGAGCTGTTTTTT. Translating gives CAWRGISGGYTGELFF. The full variable domain, with the rest looked up from reference TRBV30 and TRBJ2-2, is SQTIHQWPATLVQPVGSPLSLECTVEGTSNPNLYWYRQAAGRGLQLLFYSVGIGQISSEVPQNLSASRPQDRQFILSSKKLLLSDSGFYLCAWRGISGGYTGELFFGEGSRLTVL.

This clone was counted a single time. V and J are TRBV18 and TRBJ2-1; 11 bases agree with TRBD2. J gave up 2 bases and V 8 bases, and 17 bases lay outside the gene matches. Germline values: CDR1 KGHSH, CDR2 LQKENI. The CDR3 length is 19 residues. The CDR3 DNA sequence: TGTGCCAGCCCACGGGACACCGGGGCGACTAGCGGGACCTACAATGAGCAGTTCTTC. It codes for CASPRDTGATSGTYNEQFF.

This rearrangement joins TRBV2 to TRBJ2-3; D is perhaps TRBD1 (5 bases). The germline gives CDR1 SNHLY, CDR2 FYNNEI. V was pared by 7 bases and J by 4 bases, with 18 bases between. This CDR3 contains 15 residues. Here the CDR3 reads CASNVDIPSADTQYF. The CDR3 DNA is TGTGCCAGCAATGTGGACATCCCTTCGGCAGATACGCAGTATTTT.

V and J are TRBV6-5 and TRBJ2-7, with D possibly TRBD1 on 6 matching bases. V was trimmed by 2 bases and J by 0 bases, leaving 14 bases between them. The germline V gene has CDR1 MNHEY and CDR2 SVGAGI. This CDR3 spans 16 amino acids. The CDR3 sequence is CASSYDTGRSSYEQYF. The CDR3 nucleotides are TGTGCCAGCAGTTACGACACAGGGCGGAGCTCCTACGAGCAGTACTTC.

The CDR3 loop reads CSVGDSSYEQYF. Written as DNA, the CDR3 is TGCAGCGTTGGGGACAGCTCCTACGAGCAGTACTTC. This rearrangement joins TRBV29-1 to TRBJ2-7; 7 bases are shared with TRBD1. This CDR3 spans 12 amino acids. CDR1 SQVTM and CDR2 ANQGSEA come from the germline V gene. Trimming took 4 bases from V and 0 from J; bases not matched to a gene: 0.

This rearrangement joins TRBV7-6 to TRBJ1-1; 9 bases are shared with TRBD1. The length of the CDR3 is 14 residues. Germline CDR1 SGHVS, CDR2 FNYEAQ. V dropped 3 bases and J dropped 4; count of bases not matched to a gene: 3. DNA of the CDR3: TGTGCCAGCAGCTTGGGACAGGGATTCACTGAAGCTTTCTTT. It is translated as CASSLGQGFTEAFF.

This clone was detected only once. The chain carries TRBV5-1 and TRBJ2-7; D remains unclear. The CDR3 consists of 14 residues. Germline-derived CDR1 and CDR2 are SGHRS and YFSETQ. V gave up 3 bases and J gave up 0 bases, with 10 bases separating them. In nucleotides, the CDR3 is TGCGCCAGCAGCTCGACAACGAGCTCCTACGAGCAGTACTTC. This encodes CASSSTTSSYEQYF.

The V and J genes are TRBV27 and TRBJ1-2; the D gene is possibly TRBD1 (5 bases). The germline CDR1 and CDR2 sequences are MNHEY and SMNVEV (reference sequence). V gave up 6 bases and J gave up 2 bases, with 19 bases separating them. The CDR3 loop spans 16 amino acids. The CDR3 region is CASSQTTGGVNYGYTF. CDR3 DNA sequence: TGTGCCAGCAGCCAAACGACGGGAGGGGTAAACTATGGCTACACCTTC.

This chain links TRBV7-9 with TRBJ2-3; possible D gene TRBD2, 6 bases. There are 15 residues in the CDR3. Trimming left V 6 bases short and J 0 bases short, with 13 bases between. From germline, CDR1 is SEHNR and CDR2 FQNEAQ (reference sequence). As DNA, the CDR3 is TGTGCCAGCAGGGCGGGACCACCTAGCACAGATACGCAGTATTTT. Amino acids: CASRAGPPSTDTQYF.

The genes are TRBV5-4 and TRBJ2-1, with 9 bases that match TRBD2. The germline V gene encodes CDR1 SGHNT and CDR2 YYREEE (reference sequence). The CDR3 extends over 16 amino acids. V lost 2 bases to trimming and J lost 4 bases; unmatched junction nucleotides: 7. Here the CDR3 DNA reads TGTGCCAGCAGCTTACCGGGACTAGCAGGTTACAATGAGCAGTTCTTC. Translating it yields CASSLPGLAGYNEQFF.

The chain recombines TRBV30 with TRBJ2-3; 12 bases line up with TRBD2. V lost 2 bases, J lost 4 bases, and 4 bases stayed unmatched. Germline V lookup: CDR1 GTSNPN, CDR2 SVGIG (reference sequence). The CDR3 is 15 amino acids. The CDR3 here is CAWSTLAGGADTQYF. In DNA, the CDR3 is TGTGCCTGGAGTACTCTAGCGGGAGGGGCAGATACGCAGTATTTT.